The 28 T cell receptor beta chains given below trace back to one sample, sequenced in a study of blood T cell repertoires in COVID-19. Measured with immunoSEQ multiplex PCR; TCRdb has only the in-frame clones, and not every one. The top ten hold 6% to 8% of the sample, which has about 240,000 clones, roughly four fifths seen once. Sample: peripheral blood. The origin of the receptors is a woman older than 75 with COVID-19, enrolled during active disease.

This chain links TRBV6-5 with TRBJ1-1; D may be TRBD1 (5 bases). Trimming shortened V by 6 bases and J by 4 bases, and 12 bases separated the two germline ends. Germline values: CDR1 MNHEY, CDR2 SVGAGI. CDR3 size: 13 residues. This CDR3 reads CASSPRRGTEAFF. DNA for the CDR3: TGTGCCAGCAGCCCAAGGAGGGGCACTGAAGCTTTCTTT.

The V call is TRBV6-1, the J call TRBJ1-4; no definite D call. CDR1 and CDR2 (germline): MNHNS, SASEGT. CDR3 length: 15 amino acids. V lost 3 bases, J lost 1 base, and 9 bases lay in between. The CDR3 region is CASSDGFGTNEKLFF. For the CDR3, the DNA is TGTGCCAGCAGTGACGGGTTCGGAACTAATGAAAAACTGTTTTTT.

This clone was seen a handful of times. The V call is TRBV12-3 or TRBV12-4, the J call TRBJ1-4; perhaps TRBD1 as D (6 bases). The V and J ends lost 5 bases and 11 bases respectively, with 15 bases between them. The CDR3 extends over 13 amino acids. Here the CDR3 reads CASSAAGQGKLFF. In nucleotides, the CDR3 is TGTGCCAGCAGTGCCGCGGGCCAGGGGAAACTGTTTTTT.

The chain has TRBV4-2 and TRBJ2-1; 12 nucleotides line up with TRBD1. The CDR3 length is 18 residues. The V gene's germline CDR1 is LGHNA and CDR2 YNFKEQ. V lost 3 bases, J lost 7 bases, and 13 bases stayed unmatched. CDR3 sequence (DNA): TGTGCCAGCAGCCAGGGGACAGGGGGCGAGGCTTTTTGGAATGAGCAGTTCTTC. As protein: CASSQGTGGEAFWNEQFF.

This chain links TRBV19 with TRBJ2-2; 7 bases fit TRBD1. Looked up from germline, CDR1 is LNHDA and CDR2 is SQIVND (reference sequence). The CDR3 runs 15 residues. Trimming took 3 bases from V and 0 from J; bases not matched to a gene: 1. CDR3 region: CASSMGTANTGELFF. The CDR3 coding sequence is TGTGCCAGTAGTATGGGGACAGCGAACACCGGGGAGCTGTTTTTT.

CDR3 amino acids: CASSQDSWSSGNTIYF. The CDR3 DNA sequence: TGCGCCAGCAGCCAAGATTCTTGGAGCTCTGGAAACACCATATATTTT. The chain couples TRBV4-1 to TRBJ1-3; no clear D. Germline values: CDR1 MGHRA, CDR2 YSYEKL. The CDR3 totals 16 residues. V was shortened by 0 bases and J by 0 bases, with 9 bases between the two germline ends.

The chain employs TRBV19 and TRBJ1-2, with 7 bases that match TRBD1. J gave up 8 bases and V 4 bases, and 1 base lay outside the gene matches. Looked up from germline, CDR1 is LNHDA and CDR2 is SQIVND (reference sequence). This CDR3 is 11 amino acids long. The CDR3 DNA reads TGTGCCAGTAGTACAGGGGGAGGCTACACCTTC. Translation: CASSTGGGYTF.

About this clone: This specimen includes other DNA sequences encoding the same CDR3. The chain joins TRBV3-1 (or the pseudogene TRBV3-2) to TRBJ2-7; D unclear. Germline assignment: CDR1 LGHDT and CDR2 YNNKEL (reference sequence). The CDR3 contains 12 residues. Trimming left V 3 bases short and J 3 bases short, with 6 bases between. The CDR3 region is CASSQSGYEQYF. For the CDR3, the DNA is TGTGCCAGCAGCCAGTCAGGCTACGAGCAGTACTTC.

The chain couples TRBV2 to TRBJ1-5, with 7 bases matching TRBD1. V shed 6 bases and J 7 bases; nucleotides not matched to a gene: 15. The CDR3 has 16 residues. Germline V gives CDR1 SNHLY, CDR2 FYNNEI. The CDR3 DNA sequence: TGTGCCAGCAGCGCCGGGACAGCCGAGAAAGGCCAGCCCCAGCATTTT. Its translation: CASSAGTAEKGQPQHF.

Written as DNA, the CDR3 is TGTGCCAGCAGACGACTAGCGGGAGTTGGGTGGTATACGCAGTATTTT. This encodes CASRRLAGVGWYTQYF. The chain combines TRBV5-6 with TRBJ2-3, with 12 bases fitting TRBD2. Germline CDR1 is SGHDT and CDR2 is YYEEEE. The CDR3 spans 16 residues. Trimming took 5 bases from V and 7 from J; bases not matched to a gene: 11.

This sequence joins TRBV5-6 and TRBJ1-5; D gene ambiguous. CDR1 and CDR2 (germline): SGHDT, YYEEEE. Trimming shortened V by 0 bases and J by 7 bases, and 14 bases separated the two germline ends. The CDR3 has 15 amino acids. The CDR3 sequence: CASSLGSVVGQPQHF. CDR3 DNA: TGTGCCAGCAGCTTGGGTAGTGTAGTGGGCCAGCCCCAGCATTTT.

The chain joins TRBV6-5 to TRBJ1-5; no clear D. CDR3 length: 14 residues. Germline values: CDR1 MNHEY, CDR2 SVGAGI. Trimming cost V 6 bases and J 1 base, with 10 bases left between them. The CDR3 region is CASSADTSNQPQHF. The CDR3 coding sequence is TGTGCCAGCAGCGCAGACACCAGCAATCAGCCCCAGCATTTT.

V is TRBV6-5 and J is TRBJ1-2; 7 bases line up with TRBD1. Germline V gene lookup returns CDR1 MNHEY and CDR2 SVGAGI. The ends lost 4 bases at V and 8 bases at J; junction bases unmatched: 4. The length of the CDR3 is 12 residues. CDR3 sequence (DNA): TGTGCCAGCAGTTTACAGGGGAACGGCTACACCTTC. Translated, it gives CASSLQGNGYTF.

The gene calls are TRBV3-1 (or the pseudogene TRBV3-2) and TRBJ2-3, with D maybe TRBD1 (5 bases). Trimming shortened V by 3 bases and J by 11 bases, and 9 bases separated the two germline ends. The germline gives CDR1 LGHDT, CDR2 YNNKEL (reference sequence). The CDR3 has 11 amino acids. The chain's CDR3 is CASSQSTEQYF. CDR3 coding DNA: TGTGCCAGCAGCCAGTCGACAGAGCAGTATTTT.

The rearrangement uses TRBV20-1 and TRBJ1-5; a weak D match, TRBD1 (6 bases). CDR3 size: 14 residues. The germline V and J ends were trimmed by 3 bases and 2 bases, with 11 bases remaining between them. Per the germline V gene, CDR1 is DFQATT and CDR2 is SNEGSKA (reference sequence). CDR3 nucleotides: TGCAGTGCTAGTGGCAGGGGTGGCAATCAGCCCCAGCATTTT. The encoded protein is CSASGRGGNQPQHF.

This rearrangement joins TRBV18 to TRBJ2-3, with TRBD2 identical over 7 bases. The trim removed 3 bases at V and 4 bases at J, leaving 10 bases unmatched. The CDR3 runs to 16 residues. Germline CDR1 and CDR2: KGHSH and LQKENI. Here the CDR3 DNA reads TGTGCCAGCTCACCTGAAGGGAGGGCCCTGGCAGATACGCAGTATTTT. Translation: CASSPEGRALADTQYF.

The chain uses TRBV10-2 and TRBJ2-1, with 10 bases lining up with TRBD1. The CDR3 extends over 15 amino acids. The trim removed 3 bases at V and 8 bases at J, leaving 7 bases unmatched. Germline assignment: CDR1 WSHSY and CDR2 SAAADI. The CDR3 nucleotides are TGCGCCAGCAGTGATGTCGACAGGGGGCAAGATGAGCAGTTCTTC. Translated: CASSDVDRGQDEQFF.

The chain uses TRBV3-1 (or the pseudogene TRBV3-2) and TRBJ1-6; D not resolved. Germline V lookup: CDR1 LGHDT, CDR2 YNNKEL (reference sequence). The CDR3 has 13 amino acids. V lost 1 base and J lost 7, with 5 bases in between. The DNA of the CDR3 is TGTGCCAGCAGCCAAGGGCGGAATTCACCCCTCCACTTT. As protein: CASSQGRNSPLHF.

The V call is TRBV9, the J call TRBJ1-1, with 7 bases that match TRBD1. This CDR3 has 16 residues. Germline assignment: CDR1 SGDLS and CDR2 YYNGEE. J gave up 1 base and V 3 bases, and 9 bases lay outside the gene matches. The CDR3 protein is CASSAWDRGGNTEAFF. The CDR3 DNA reads TGTGCCAGCAGCGCCTGGGACAGAGGGGGGAACACTGAAGCTTTCTTT.

J is TRBJ2-7 and V is TRBV7-2; 12 nucleotides align to TRBD2. Germline lookup yields CDR1 SGHTA and CDR2 FQGNSA. J gave up 5 bases and V 6 bases, and 5 bases lay outside the gene matches. This CDR3 region has 14 residues. The CDR3 protein is CASRLAGGFDEQYF. Written as DNA, the CDR3 is TGTGCCAGCAGACTAGCGGGAGGATTCGACGAGCAGTACTTC.

The V call is TRBV11-1, the J call TRBJ1-2; 11 bases map to TRBD1. V gave up 5 bases and J gave up 7 bases; unmatched junction bases: 9. The CDR3 is 15 amino acids. CDR1 SGHAT and CDR2 FQDESV come from the germline V gene (reference sequence). CDR3 protein: CASSAGQGALSGYTF. Written as DNA, the CDR3 is TGTGCCAGCAGCGCTGGACAGGGGGCGCTTAGTGGCTACACCTTC.

This sequence joins TRBV28 and TRBJ1-2, with a weak D call TRBD1 (5 bases). V was trimmed by 9 bases and J by 5 bases, leaving 22 bases between them. Per the germline V gene, CDR1 is MDHEN and CDR2 is SYDVKM. The CDR3 runs to 15 residues. The CDR3 DNA reads TGTGCCAGTACAGGCGTTATCCCGTGGCTTTATGGCTACACCTTC. Amino acid sequence: CASTGVIPWLYGYTF.

V and J are TRBV19 and TRBJ1-5; D is perhaps TRBD1 (6 bases). V dropped 9 bases and J dropped 0 bases, with 24 bases sitting between them. This CDR3 has 18 amino acids. The V gene's germline CDR1 is LNHDA and CDR2 SQIVND (reference sequence). The chain's CDR3 is CARPRPGHRRISNQPQHF. For the CDR3, the DNA is TGTGCCAGACCGAGACCGGGACACCGGAGAATTAGCAATCAGCCCCAGCATTTT.

The V gene is TRBV6-5, the J gene TRBJ1-3, with 8 bases matching TRBD1. The V segment lost 7 bases and the J segment 0 bases; nucleotides outside the gene matches: 2. CDR3 size: 14 residues. Per germline, CDR1 MNHEY and CDR2 SVGAGI. For the CDR3, the DNA is TGTGCCAGCATGGGACAGGCCTCTGGAAACACCATATATTTT. Protein sequence: CASMGQASGNTIYF.

This chain joins TRBV15 and TRBJ2-3; 8 nucleotides agree with TRBD2. The CDR3 covers 15 residues. V was pared by 5 bases and J by 4 bases, with 8 bases of the junction left unmatched. Germline lookup yields CDR1 LNHNV and CDR2 YYDKDF (reference sequence). The CDR3 loop is CATSEELAEPDTQYF. Here the CDR3 DNA reads TGTGCCACCAGCGAGGAACTAGCGGAGCCAGATACGCAGTATTTT.

The J gene is TRBJ1-3, the V gene TRBV5-6, with 7 bases lining up with TRBD1. The V and J ends lost 6 bases and 4 bases, in that order; junction bases with no gene match: 7. Germline V gives CDR1 SGHDT, CDR2 YYEEEE. There are 14 residues in the CDR3. This CDR3 reads CASNHRGGGNTIYF. Written as DNA, the CDR3 is TGTGCCAGCAACCACAGGGGTGGAGGAAACACCATATATTTT.

V usage is TRBV28 and J usage is TRBJ1-2, with a weak D call TRBD1 (5 bases). This CDR3 comprises 14 residues. Germline V gives CDR1 MDHEN, CDR2 SYDVKM. V dropped 5 bases and J dropped 8 bases, with 18 bases sitting between them. CDR3 in amino acids: CASSILVGGDGYTF. The CDR3 bases are TGTGCCAGCAGTATTCTAGTCGGGGGTGACGGCTACACCTTC.

V is TRBV30 and J is TRBJ1-4; 7 bases fit TRBD1. The germline V gene encodes CDR1 GTSNPN and CDR2 SVGIG (reference sequence). Germline trimming cut 4 bases from V and 5 bases from J; bases unmatched to any gene: 7. The CDR3 runs to 14 residues. CDR3 amino acids: CAWTQGQPNEKLFF. The CDR3, as DNA: TGTGCCTGGACTCAGGGACAGCCAAATGAAAAACTGTTTTTT. Variable domain in full (rest from reference TRBV30 and TRBJ1-4): SQTIHQWPATLVQPVGSPLSLECTVEGTSNPNLYWYRQAAGRGLQLLFYSVGIGQISSEVPQNLSASRPQDRQFILSSKKLLLSDSGFYLCAWTQGQPNEKLFFGSGTQLSVL.